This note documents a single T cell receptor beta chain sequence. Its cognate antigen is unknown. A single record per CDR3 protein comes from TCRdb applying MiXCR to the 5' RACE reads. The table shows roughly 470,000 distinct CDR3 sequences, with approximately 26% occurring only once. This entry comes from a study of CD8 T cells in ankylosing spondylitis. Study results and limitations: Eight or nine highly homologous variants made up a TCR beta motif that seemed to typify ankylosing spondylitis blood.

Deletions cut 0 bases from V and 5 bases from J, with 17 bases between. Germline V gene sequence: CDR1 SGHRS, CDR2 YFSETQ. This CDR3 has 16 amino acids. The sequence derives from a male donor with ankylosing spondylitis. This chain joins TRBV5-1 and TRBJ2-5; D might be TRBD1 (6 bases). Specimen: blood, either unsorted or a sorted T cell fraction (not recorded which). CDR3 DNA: TGCGCCAGCAGCTTGGCCTCTCAGGGGTTCGGGGAGACCCAGTACTTC. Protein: CASSLASQGFGETQYF.